Listed below are T cell receptor beta chains from one sample, sequenced in a study of CXCR3-negative and CXCR3-positive naive CD8 T cells. TCRdb processed the 5' RACE reads again and assigns one entry to each CDR3 protein, with no DNA. The sample spans tens of thousands of distinct CDR3 sequences; the ten largest clones claim around 0.51%. The sample consisted of naive CXCR3+ CD8+ T cells from blood. The receptors derive from a human donor in good health. Some clones in this sample may be carry-over from other donors' samples. CDR3s include the opening cysteine and the closing phenylalanine or tryptophan. The order of the fields is J gene, V gene, CDR3 protein.

j_gene: TRBJ1-1; v_gene: TRBV7-6; CDR3aa: CASSLDPGTNTEAFF
j_gene: TRBJ2-7; v_gene: TRBV29-1; CDR3aa: CSVETGGTDEQYF
j_gene: TRBJ1-1; v_gene: TRBV4-1; CDR3aa: CASSQDRGYTEAFF
j_gene: TRBJ1-5; v_gene: TRBV6-2/TRBV6-3; CDR3aa: CASSWGGLEPQHF
j_gene: TRBJ1-2; v_gene: TRBV18; CDR3aa: CASSPSGQGNYGYTF
j_gene: TRBJ2-3; v_gene: TRBV4-1; CDR3aa: CASSQGRAGDPDTQYF
j_gene: TRBJ2-7; v_gene: TRBV27; CDR3aa: CATITGSYEQYF
j_gene: TRBJ2-7; v_gene: TRBV28; CDR3aa: CASSSGGEYEQYF
j_gene: TRBJ2-1; v_gene: TRBV19; CDR3aa: CASTDDWGGGEQFF
j_gene: TRBJ1-6; v_gene: TRBV25-1; CDR3aa: CASSEWTGLSPLHF
j_gene: TRBJ1-2; v_gene: TRBV20-1; CDR3aa: CSARTSDRDGYTF
j_gene: TRBJ2-1; v_gene: TRBV2; CDR3aa: CASSVVGGSYNEQFF
j_gene: TRBJ2-5; v_gene: TRBV29-1; CDR3aa: CSVDKLAGGRETQYF
j_gene: TRBJ2-7; v_gene: TRBV12-3/TRBV12-4; CDR3aa: CASSLLTGPPYEQYF
j_gene: TRBJ1-5; v_gene: TRBV12-3/TRBV12-4; CDR3aa: CASSFGLNQPQHF
j_gene: TRBJ2-7; v_gene: TRBV3-1; CDR3aa: CASSQDWVGYYEQYF
j_gene: TRBJ2-7; v_gene: TRBV7-9; CDR3aa: CASSLIPDTNPYEQYF
j_gene: TRBJ2-3; v_gene: TRBV9; CDR3aa: CASSVSGGHTQYF
j_gene: TRBJ2-7; v_gene: TRBV5-1; CDR3aa: CASSTTSGRMEQYF